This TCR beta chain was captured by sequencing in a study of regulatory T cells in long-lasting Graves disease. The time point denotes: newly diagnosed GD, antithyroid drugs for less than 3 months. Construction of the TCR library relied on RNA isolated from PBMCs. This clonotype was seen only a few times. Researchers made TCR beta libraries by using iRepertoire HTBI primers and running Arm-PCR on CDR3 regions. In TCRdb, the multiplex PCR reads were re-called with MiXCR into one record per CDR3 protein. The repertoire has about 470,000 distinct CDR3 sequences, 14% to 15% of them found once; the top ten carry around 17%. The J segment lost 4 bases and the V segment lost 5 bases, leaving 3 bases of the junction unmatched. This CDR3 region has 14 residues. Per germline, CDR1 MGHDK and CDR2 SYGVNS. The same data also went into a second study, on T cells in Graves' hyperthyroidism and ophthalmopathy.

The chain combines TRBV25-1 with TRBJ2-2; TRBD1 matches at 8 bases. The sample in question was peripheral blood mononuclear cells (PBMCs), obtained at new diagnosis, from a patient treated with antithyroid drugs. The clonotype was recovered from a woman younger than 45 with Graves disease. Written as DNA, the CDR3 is TGTGCCAGCAGTCAGGGGGCGAGCACCGGGGAGCTGTTTTTT. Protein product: CASSQGASTGELFF.